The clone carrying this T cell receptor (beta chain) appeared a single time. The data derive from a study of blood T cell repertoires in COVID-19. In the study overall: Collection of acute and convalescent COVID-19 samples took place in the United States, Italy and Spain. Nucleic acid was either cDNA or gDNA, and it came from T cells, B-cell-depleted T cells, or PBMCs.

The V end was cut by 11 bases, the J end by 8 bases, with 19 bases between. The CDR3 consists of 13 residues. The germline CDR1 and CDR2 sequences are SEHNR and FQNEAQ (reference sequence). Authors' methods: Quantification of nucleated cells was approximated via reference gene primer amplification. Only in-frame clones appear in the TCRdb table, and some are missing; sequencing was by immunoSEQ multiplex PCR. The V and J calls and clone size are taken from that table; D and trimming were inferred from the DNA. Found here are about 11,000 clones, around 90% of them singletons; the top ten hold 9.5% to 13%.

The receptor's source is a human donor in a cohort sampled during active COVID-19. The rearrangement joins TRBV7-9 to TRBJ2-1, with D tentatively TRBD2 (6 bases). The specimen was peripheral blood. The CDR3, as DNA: TGTGCCGGTGGCAGCTGGGGGGACCATGAGCAGTTCTTC. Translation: CAGGSWGDHEQFF.